What follows is one TCR beta chain and its context. In the authors' workflow: Reference gene primer amplification gave nucleated cell count estimates. The table came from immunoSEQ multiplex PCR; TCRdb's copy has only in-frame clones and leaves some out. D and trimming come from the DNA, and the V and J calls and clone size come from that table. The table has 250,000 or so clones, roughly 90% seen once. Recruits, aged about 18 to 95 years, lived in 24 US areas. Grouping used clinical history reported by participants in a survey and questionnaire. The sample belongs to a study of blood T cell repertoires in COVID-19. Study background: The United States, Italy and Spain provided the acute and convalescent COVID-19 samples.

Germline lookup yields CDR1 SGHKS and CDR2 YYEKEE (reference sequence). CDR3 length equals 17 residues. V lost 4 bases to trimming and J lost 3 bases, with 23 bases between them. The rearrangement joins TRBV5-5 to TRBJ2-7, with D perhaps TRBD2 (6 bases). The source of this sequence is a woman aged 30 to 39 with acute COVID-19. The source material was PBMCs or T cells enriched from blood (not recorded which). CDR3 bases: TGTGCCAGCAGCCCTGGAGAGGTGTCCTCGGGACTCTACGAGCAGTACTTC. Translating gives CASSPGEVSSGLYEQYF.